The 19 T cell receptor beta chains in this list originate from one sample, sequenced in a study of shared clonotypes between healthy human individuals. Generated by immunoSEQ multiplex PCR, the TCRdb table keeps only in-frame clones and is missing some. The sample includes a few million clones, around 90% of them seen just once. The sample was naive CD4+ T cells from PBMCs. Subset specified: CD45RA+ positively selected. The receptors shown here come from a man aged 18 to 35 in good health. Some clones in this sample may be carry-over from other donors' samples.

This clone came up a few times. This sample also contains other DNA sequences that code for the same CDR3. The chain is built from TRBV5-1 and TRBJ1-1, with 11 bases aligning to TRBD1. V shed 4 bases, J shed 2 bases, and the junction held 4 bases outside the gene matches. CDR1 is SGHRS and CDR2 is YFSETQ in the germline V gene. The CDR3 contains 15 residues. The CDR3 region is CASSTGQGANTEAFF. The CDR3 DNA is TGCGCCAGCAGCACCGGACAGGGGGCTAACACTGAAGCTTTCTTT.

The rearrangement uses TRBV28 and TRBJ1-6; D ambiguous. Between the trimmed V and J ends, which lost 5 bases and 0 bases, there was a span of 11 bases. The CDR3 spans 16 residues. Germline V gene data show CDR1 as MDHEN and CDR2 as SYDVKM. DNA of the CDR3: TGTGCCAGCAGTGCCGCCGGGAGCTCCTATAATTCACCCCTCCACTTT. This codes for CASSAAGSSYNSPLHF.

This chain joins TRBV11-2 and TRBJ2-7; TRBD2 might be the D (5 bases). The CDR3 spans 14 residues. V was cut by 2 bases and J by 3 bases, with 11 bases left in between. CDR1 is SGHAT and CDR2 is FQNNGV in the germline V gene. In nucleotides, the CDR3 is TGTGCCAGCAGCTTATTCGGGGTGATCTACGAGCAGTACTTC. This codes for CASSLFGVIYEQYF.

The chain has TRBV5-4 and TRBJ2-7, with 10 positions matching TRBD2. The CDR3 loop spans 16 amino acids. The V gene end was trimmed by 2 bases and the J gene end by 7 bases; junction bases not matched to a gene: 12. CDR1 and CDR2 from the germline V gene are SGHNT and YYREEE (reference sequence). CDR3 residues: CASSFRGGLAGAEQYF. The CDR3 nucleotides are TGTGCCAGCAGCTTTAGGGGGGGGCTAGCGGGAGCGGAGCAGTACTTC.

For the CDR3, the DNA is TGTGCCAGAATATGCTCCTACGAGCAGTACTTC. Its protein product is CARICSYEQYF. This chain joins TRBV5-3 and TRBJ2-7; D not resolved. TRBV5-3 counts as an open reading frame of uncertain function. The CDR3 extends over 11 amino acids. V was trimmed by 6 bases and J by 0 bases, leaving 4 bases between them.

Concerning this clone itself: Other nucleotide sequences in the sample specify the same CDR3. The chain uses TRBV30 and TRBJ2-3; the match to TRBD2 covers 8 bases. V lost 5 bases to trimming and J lost 1 base; unmatched junction nucleotides: 5. This CDR3 contains 14 residues. Germline CDR1 GTSNPN, CDR2 SVGIG (reference sequence). The CDR3 bases are TGTGCCTGGTCCACTAGCGGAGGCACAGATACGCAGTATTTT. Protein: CAWSTSGGTDTQYF.

The chain uses TRBV9 and TRBJ2-1; perhaps D is TRBD1 or TRBD2 (5 bases each). The CDR3 length is 16 residues. Per germline, CDR1 SGDLS and CDR2 YYNGEE. V gave up 3 bases and J gave up 0 bases, with 13 bases separating them. The CDR3 is CASSATGLHSYNEQFF. CDR3 coding DNA: TGTGCCAGCAGCGCCACGGGGCTCCACTCCTACAATGAGCAGTTCTTC.

The chain joins TRBV7-2 to TRBJ2-3; 7 bases map to TRBD2. Germline V gene data show CDR1 as SGHTA and CDR2 as FQGNSA. CDR3 length: 16 residues. The trim removed 7 bases at V and 10 bases at J, leaving 20 bases unmatched. Here the CDR3 reads CASTPRLAEGGSPQYF. The CDR3 coding sequence is TGTGCCAGCACCCCCCGGCTAGCGGAGGGAGGGTCGCCGCAGTATTTT.

This chain joins TRBV7-9 and TRBJ2-1; 9 bases align to TRBD2. Trimming removed 5 bases from V and 7 bases from J; junction bases left unmatched: 6. The CDR3 has 14 amino acids. Per germline, CDR1 SEHNR and CDR2 FQNEAQ (reference sequence). The CDR3 DNA reads TGTGCCAGCAGCCCCTTAGCGGGAGTGAATGAGCAGTTCTTC. Translated: CASSPLAGVNEQFF.

This chain uses TRBV5-1 with TRBJ1-1, with a weak D call TRBD1 (5 bases). V was shortened by 0 bases and J by 5 bases, with 14 bases between the two germline ends. The CDR3 is 15 residues long. Germline V gene lookup returns CDR1 SGHRS and CDR2 YFSETQ. CDR3 sequence (DNA): TGCGCCAGCAGCTTGGTTCCGGGGCGAGGTACTGAAGCTTTCTTT. Translated: CASSLVPGRGTEAFF.

This rearrangement joins TRBV19 to TRBJ1-1; 7 bases fit TRBD1. J was trimmed by 3 bases and V by 6 bases; bases with no gene match: 10. CDR3 length equals 15 residues. Per the germline V gene, CDR1 is LNHDA and CDR2 is SQIVND (reference sequence). In nucleotides, the CDR3 is TGTGCCAGTAGCCCTCGACAGGGAGGGGACACTGAAGCTTTCTTT. Translating it yields CASSPRQGGDTEAFF. The variable domain in full, completed from reference TRBV19 and TRBJ1-1, reads DGGITQSPKYLFRKEGQNVTLSCEQNLNHDAMYWYRQDPGQGLRLIYYSQIVNDFQKGDIAEGYSVSREKKESFPLTVTSAQKNPTAFYLCASSPRQGGDTEAFFGQGTRLTVV.

The chain has TRBV19 and TRBJ1-1, with D tentatively TRBD1 (6 bases). The germline V gene encodes CDR1 LNHDA and CDR2 SQIVND (reference sequence). V was shortened by 7 bases and J by 1 base, with 10 bases between the two germline ends. The CDR3 spans 13 residues. As DNA, the CDR3 is TGTGCCAGTAATGACAGGAGGAACACTGAAGCTTTCTTT. It specifies CASNDRRNTEAFF.

This chain uses TRBV27 with TRBJ1-2; maybe TRBD1 (6 bases). Looked up from germline, CDR1 is MNHEY and CDR2 is SMNVEV (reference sequence). The CDR3 is made up of 14 amino acids. V lost 3 bases, J lost 3 bases, and 11 bases lay in between. CDR3 residues: CASSFRRGYYGYTF. DNA for the CDR3: TGTGCCAGCAGTTTCCGCAGGGGTTACTATGGCTACACCTTC.

J is TRBJ2-7 and V is TRBV29-1; 7 nucleotides line up with TRBD1. CDR1 is SQVTM and CDR2 is ANQGSEA in the germline V gene. The CDR3 spans 13 residues. Trimming at V came to 8 bases and at J to 6 bases, leaving 13 bases not matched to a gene. The CDR3 DNA sequence: TGCAGCTACTCGACAGGGTGGGATGGCGAGCAGTACTTC. This gives the protein CSYSTGWDGEQYF.

V usage is TRBV28 and J usage is TRBJ2-2; 10 bases line up with TRBD1. This CDR3 is 16 amino acids long. Germline-derived CDR1 and CDR2 are MDHEN and SYDVKM. With V trimmed by 3 bases and J by 4 bases, 5 bases remained unmatched. The chain's CDR3 is CASSFQGDRGTGELFF. CDR3 nucleotides: TGTGCCAGCAGTTTCCAGGGGGACAGGGGCACCGGGGAGCTGTTTTTT.

This chain connects TRBV19 to TRBJ1-4, with 7 bases identical to TRBD1. V shed 5 bases, J shed 4 bases, and the junction held 7 bases outside the gene matches. Germline-derived CDR1 and CDR2 are LNHDA and SQIVND (reference sequence). This CDR3 is 15 amino acids long. The CDR3 protein is CASSDRQGINEKLFF. Written as DNA, the CDR3 is TGTGCCAGTAGTGACCGACAGGGAATTAATGAAAAACTGTTTTTT. The full variable domain, with the rest looked up from reference TRBV19 and TRBJ1-4, is DGGITQSPKYLFRKEGQNVTLSCEQNLNHDAMYWYRQDPGQGLRLIYYSQIVNDFQKGDIAEGYSVSREKKESFPLTVTSAQKNPTAFYLCASSDRQGINEKLFFGSGTQLSVL.

Turning to this clone: Other DNA sequences in this sample translate to the same CDR3. The chain combines TRBV6-5 with TRBJ2-7, with 7 bases aligning to TRBD1. The CDR3 has 12 amino acids. The germline gives CDR1 MNHEY, CDR2 SVGAGI. Trimming took 6 bases from V and 2 from J; bases not matched to a gene: 1. The CDR3, as DNA: TGTGCCAGCAGCACAGGGGCCTACGAGCAGTACTTC. Translation gives CASSTGAYEQYF.

This sequence joins TRBV6-1 and TRBJ2-7; 7 bases fit TRBD1. The CDR3 covers 14 residues. The V and J ends lost 8 bases and 8 bases, in that order; junction bases with no gene match: 15. Germline V CDR1 and CDR2: MNHNS, SASEGT. The CDR3 DNA sequence: TGTGCCAGCGCGCTAGAGACAGGGATCCACAAGCAGTACTTC. It yields the protein CASALETGIHKQYF.

A word on this clone: Within the sample, other DNA sequences also encode this same CDR3. The V gene is TRBV2, the J gene TRBJ2-1; D unresolved. Looked up from germline, CDR1 is SNHLY and CDR2 is FYNNEI. The CDR3 totals 11 residues. Trimming removed 8 bases at V and 2 bases at J, with 4 bases between. CDR3 nucleotides: TGTGCCAGCGGGCCCTACAATGAGCAGTTCTTC. This codes for CASGPYNEQFF.